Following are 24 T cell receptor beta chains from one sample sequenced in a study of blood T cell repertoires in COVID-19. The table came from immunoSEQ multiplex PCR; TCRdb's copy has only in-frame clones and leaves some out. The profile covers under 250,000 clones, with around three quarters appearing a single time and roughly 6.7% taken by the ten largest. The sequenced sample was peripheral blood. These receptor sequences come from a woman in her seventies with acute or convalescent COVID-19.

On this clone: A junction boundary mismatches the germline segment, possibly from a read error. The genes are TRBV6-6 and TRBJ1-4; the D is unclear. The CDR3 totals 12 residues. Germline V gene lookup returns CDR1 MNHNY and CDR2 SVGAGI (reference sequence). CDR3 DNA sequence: TGTGCCAGCAGCTCTCGGGGAGTTGTATCTCATTTT. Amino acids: CASSSRGVVSHF.

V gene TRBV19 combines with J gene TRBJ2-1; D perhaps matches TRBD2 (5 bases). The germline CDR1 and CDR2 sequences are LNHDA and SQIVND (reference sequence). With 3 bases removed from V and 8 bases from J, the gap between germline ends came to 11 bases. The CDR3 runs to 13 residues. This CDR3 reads CASSIRGYDEQFF. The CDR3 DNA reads TGTGCCAGTAGTATCCGGGGATACGATGAGCAGTTCTTC.

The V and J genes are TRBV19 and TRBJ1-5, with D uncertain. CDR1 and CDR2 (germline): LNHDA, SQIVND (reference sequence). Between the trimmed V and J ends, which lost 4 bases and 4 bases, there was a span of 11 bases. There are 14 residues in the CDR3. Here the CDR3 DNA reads TGTGCCAGTAGTAAGATGTCAGATAATCAGCCCCAGCATTTT. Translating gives CASSKMSDNQPQHF.

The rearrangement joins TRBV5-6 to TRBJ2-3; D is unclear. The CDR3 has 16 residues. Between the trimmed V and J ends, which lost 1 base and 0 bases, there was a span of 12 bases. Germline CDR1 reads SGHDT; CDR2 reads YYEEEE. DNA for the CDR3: TGTGCCAGCAGCTTGAGCCTCTCCGCCAGCACAGATACGCAGTATTTT. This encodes CASSLSLSASTDTQYF.

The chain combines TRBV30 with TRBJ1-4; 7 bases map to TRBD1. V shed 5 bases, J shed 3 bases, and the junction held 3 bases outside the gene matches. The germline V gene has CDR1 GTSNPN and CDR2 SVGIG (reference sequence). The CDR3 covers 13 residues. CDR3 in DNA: TGTGCCTGGGCGGACAGGCCTAATGAAAAACTGTTTTTT. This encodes CAWADRPNEKLFF.

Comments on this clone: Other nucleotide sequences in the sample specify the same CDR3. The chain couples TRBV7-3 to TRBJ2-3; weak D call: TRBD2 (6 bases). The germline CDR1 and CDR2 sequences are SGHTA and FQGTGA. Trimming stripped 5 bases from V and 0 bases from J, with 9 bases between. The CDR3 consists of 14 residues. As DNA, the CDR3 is TGTGCCAGCAGCCCCGGGACTAGCACAGATACGCAGTATTTT. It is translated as CASSPGTSTDTQYF.

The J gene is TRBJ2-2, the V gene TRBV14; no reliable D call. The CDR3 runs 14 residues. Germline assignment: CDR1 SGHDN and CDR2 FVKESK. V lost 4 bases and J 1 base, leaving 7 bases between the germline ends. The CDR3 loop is CASSPLRNTGELFF. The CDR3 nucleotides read TGTGCCAGCAGCCCACTGCGGAACACCGGGGAGCTGTTTTTT.

The CDR3 coding sequence is TGTGCCAGCAGCTTGGTTGGAGGGCCTGGGGCCAACGTCCTGACTTTC. Encoded protein: CASSLVGGPGANVLTF. The chain couples TRBV5-4 to TRBJ2-6; D perhaps matches TRBD2 (6 bases). V was trimmed by 0 bases and J by 2 bases, leaving 9 bases between them. The CDR3 has 16 amino acids. Germline-derived CDR1 and CDR2 are SGHNT and YYREEE (reference sequence).

The CDR3 DNA sequence: TGTGCCAGTAGTCCTCAACACCGGGTTAGCACAGATACGCAGTATTTT. Translated: CASSPQHRVSTDTQYF. The chain recombines TRBV19 with TRBJ2-3; D remains ambiguous. Trimming removed 5 bases from V and 0 bases from J, with 15 bases in between. The CDR3 runs 16 residues. Per germline, CDR1 LNHDA and CDR2 SQIVND (reference sequence).

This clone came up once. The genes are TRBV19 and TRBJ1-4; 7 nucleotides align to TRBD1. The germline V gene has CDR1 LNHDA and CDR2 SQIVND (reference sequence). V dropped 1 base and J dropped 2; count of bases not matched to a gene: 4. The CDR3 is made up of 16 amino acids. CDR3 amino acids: CASSIGGGATNEKLFF. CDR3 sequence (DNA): TGTGCCAGTAGTATAGGAGGGGGCGCGACTAATGAAAAACTGTTTTTT.

Written as DNA, the CDR3 is TGTGCCATCTACCGGTGGGAGAATGAAAAACTGTTTTTT. Translating it yields CAIYRWENEKLFF. The rearrangement joins TRBV6-5 to TRBJ1-4; D is unclear. V shed 10 bases and J shed 5 bases, with 14 bases lying between them. The CDR3 runs to 13 residues. Germline CDR1 MNHEY, CDR2 SVGAGI.

In DNA, the CDR3 is TGTGCCAGCAGTTCTCGGACAGGGTGGGGATCTGGGGCCAACGTCCTGACTTTC. This codes for CASSSRTGWGSGANVLTF. The V call is TRBV2, the J call TRBJ2-6; 8 bases line up with TRBD1. V trimming: 5 bases; J trimming: 1 base; junction bases outside the gene matches: 10. Per the germline V gene, CDR1 is SNHLY and CDR2 is FYNNEI. The CDR3 extends over 18 amino acids.

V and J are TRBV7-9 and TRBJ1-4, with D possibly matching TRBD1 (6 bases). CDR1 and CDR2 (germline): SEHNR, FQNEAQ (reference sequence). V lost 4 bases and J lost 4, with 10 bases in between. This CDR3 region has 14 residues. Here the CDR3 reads CASSSGQLNEKLFF. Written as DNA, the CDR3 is TGTGCCAGCAGCTCCGGACAGCTTAATGAAAAACTGTTTTTT.

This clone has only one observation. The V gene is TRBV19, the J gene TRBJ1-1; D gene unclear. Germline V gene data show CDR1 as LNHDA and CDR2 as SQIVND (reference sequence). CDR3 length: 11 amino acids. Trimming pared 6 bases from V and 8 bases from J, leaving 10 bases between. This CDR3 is CASRTRGEAFF. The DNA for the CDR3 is TGTGCCAGTAGAACACGGGGAGAAGCTTTCTTT.

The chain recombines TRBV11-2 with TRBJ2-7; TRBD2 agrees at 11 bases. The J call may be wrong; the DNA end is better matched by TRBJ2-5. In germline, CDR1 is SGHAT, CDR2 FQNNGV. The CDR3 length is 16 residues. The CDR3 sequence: CASSPIAGGIQETQYF. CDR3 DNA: TGTGCCAGCAGCCCAATAGCGGGGGGGATTCAAGAGACCCAGTACTTC.

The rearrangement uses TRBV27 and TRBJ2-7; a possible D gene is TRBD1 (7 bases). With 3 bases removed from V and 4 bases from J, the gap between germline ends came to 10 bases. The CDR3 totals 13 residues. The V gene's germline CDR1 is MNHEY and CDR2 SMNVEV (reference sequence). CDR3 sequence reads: CASSLAGGYEQYF. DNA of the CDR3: TGTGCCAGCAGTTTGGCAGGGGGGTACGAGCAGTACTTC.

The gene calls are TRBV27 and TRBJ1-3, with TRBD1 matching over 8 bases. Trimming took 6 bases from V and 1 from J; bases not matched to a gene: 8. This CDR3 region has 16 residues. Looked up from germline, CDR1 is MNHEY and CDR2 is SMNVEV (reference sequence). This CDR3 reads CASRRTGPASGNTIYF. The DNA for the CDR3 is TGTGCCAGCAGGCGGACAGGGCCCGCGTCTGGAAACACCATATATTTT.

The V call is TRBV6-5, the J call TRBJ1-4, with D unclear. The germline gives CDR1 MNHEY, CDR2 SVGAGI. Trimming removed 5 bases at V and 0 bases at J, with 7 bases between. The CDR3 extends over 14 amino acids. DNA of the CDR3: TGTGCCAGCAGTCGGGATGCAACTAATGAAAAACTGTTTTTT. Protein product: CASSRDATNEKLFF.

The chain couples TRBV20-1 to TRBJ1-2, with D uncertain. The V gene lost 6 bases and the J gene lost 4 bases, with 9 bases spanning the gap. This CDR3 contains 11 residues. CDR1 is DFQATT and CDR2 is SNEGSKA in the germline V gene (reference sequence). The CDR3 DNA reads TGCAGTGCCGAGTTAGTCTATGGCTACACCTTC. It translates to CSAELVYGYTF.

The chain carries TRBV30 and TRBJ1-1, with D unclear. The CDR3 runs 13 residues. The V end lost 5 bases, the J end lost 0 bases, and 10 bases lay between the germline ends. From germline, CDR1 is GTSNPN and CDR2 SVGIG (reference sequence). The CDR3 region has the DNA TGTGCCTGGGCGAGAGGGATGAACACTGAAGCTTTCTTT. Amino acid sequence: CAWARGMNTEAFF.

The CDR3 DNA sequence: TGTGCCAGCTCCCCGGTGGCGGGGATCACCGGGGAGCTGTTTTTT. Protein sequence: CASSPVAGITGELFF. The J gene is TRBJ2-2, the V gene TRBV18, with a tentative D call TRBD2 (6 bases). Trimming stripped 6 bases from V and 4 bases from J, with 15 bases between. The CDR3 has 15 amino acids. CDR1 and CDR2 from the germline V gene are KGHSH and LQKENI.

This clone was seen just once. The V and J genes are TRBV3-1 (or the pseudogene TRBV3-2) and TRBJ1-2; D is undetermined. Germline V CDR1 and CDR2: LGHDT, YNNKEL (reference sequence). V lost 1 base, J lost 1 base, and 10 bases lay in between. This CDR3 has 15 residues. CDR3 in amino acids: CASSQVVGLNYGYTF. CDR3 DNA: TGTGCCAGCAGCCAAGTCGTTGGACTTAACTATGGCTACACCTTC.

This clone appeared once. CDR3 DNA sequence: TGTGCCAGTAATACAGGGTTCGGCAGAGATACGCAGTATTTT. As protein: CASNTGFGRDTQYF. The chain links TRBV19 to TRBJ2-3, with D tentatively TRBD1 (6 bases). Germline CDR1 reads LNHDA; CDR2 reads SQIVND (reference sequence). The CDR3 is 14 residues long. The V end lost 7 bases, the J end lost 5 bases, and 16 bases lay between the germline ends.

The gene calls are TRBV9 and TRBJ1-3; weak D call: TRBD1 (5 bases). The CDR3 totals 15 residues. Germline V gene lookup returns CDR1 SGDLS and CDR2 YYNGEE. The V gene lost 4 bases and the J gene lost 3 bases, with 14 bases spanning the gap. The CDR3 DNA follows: TGTGCCAGCAGCCCCGGGGGGACTAGTGGAAACACCATATATTTT. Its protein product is CASSPGGTSGNTIYF.